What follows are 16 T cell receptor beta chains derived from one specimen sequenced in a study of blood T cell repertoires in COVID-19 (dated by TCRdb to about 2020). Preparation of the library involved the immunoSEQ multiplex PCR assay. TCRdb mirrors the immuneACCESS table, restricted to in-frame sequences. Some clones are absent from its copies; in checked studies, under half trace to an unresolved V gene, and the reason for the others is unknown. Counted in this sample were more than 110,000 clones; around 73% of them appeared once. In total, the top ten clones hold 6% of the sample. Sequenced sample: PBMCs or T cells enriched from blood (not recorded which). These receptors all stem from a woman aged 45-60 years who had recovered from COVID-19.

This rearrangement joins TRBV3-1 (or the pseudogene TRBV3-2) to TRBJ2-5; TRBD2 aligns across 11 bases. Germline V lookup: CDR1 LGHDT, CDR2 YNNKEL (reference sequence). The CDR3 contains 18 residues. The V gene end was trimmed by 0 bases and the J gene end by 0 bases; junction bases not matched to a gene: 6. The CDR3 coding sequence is TGTGCCAGCAGCCAAGATGAGCGGACTAGCGGGTACCAAGAGACCCAGTACTTC. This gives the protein CASSQDERTSGYQETQYF.

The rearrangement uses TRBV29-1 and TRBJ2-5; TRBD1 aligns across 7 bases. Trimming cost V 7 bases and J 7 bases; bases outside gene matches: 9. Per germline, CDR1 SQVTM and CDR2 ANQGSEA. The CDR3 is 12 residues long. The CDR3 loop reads CSADRVVGTQYF. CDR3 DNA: TGCAGCGCCGACAGGGTAGTGGGGACCCAGTACTTC.

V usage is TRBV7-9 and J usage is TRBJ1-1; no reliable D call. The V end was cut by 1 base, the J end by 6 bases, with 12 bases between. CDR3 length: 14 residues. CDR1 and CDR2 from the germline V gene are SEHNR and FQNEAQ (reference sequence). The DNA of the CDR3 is TGTGCCAGCAGCTTAGGGGGAGGGAAACCTGAAGCTTTCTTT. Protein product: CASSLGGGKPEAFF.

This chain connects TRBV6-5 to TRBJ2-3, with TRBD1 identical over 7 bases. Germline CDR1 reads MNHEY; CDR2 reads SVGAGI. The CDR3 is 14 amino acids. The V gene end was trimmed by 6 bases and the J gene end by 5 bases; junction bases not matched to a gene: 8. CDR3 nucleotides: TGTGCCAGCAGAACCCGACAGGGTGAAGATACGCAGTATTTT. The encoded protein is CASRTRQGEDTQYF.

CDR3 DNA: TGTGCCAGCAGTGGCCTAGCGGACAACTACAATGAGCAGTTCTTC. Its translation is CASSGLADNYNEQFF. This rearrangement joins TRBV7-6 to TRBJ2-1; 7 bases align to TRBD2. CDR1 is SGHVS and CDR2 is FNYEAQ in the germline V gene. This CDR3 is built from 15 residues. J lost 3 bases, V lost 6 bases, and 8 bases had no gene match.

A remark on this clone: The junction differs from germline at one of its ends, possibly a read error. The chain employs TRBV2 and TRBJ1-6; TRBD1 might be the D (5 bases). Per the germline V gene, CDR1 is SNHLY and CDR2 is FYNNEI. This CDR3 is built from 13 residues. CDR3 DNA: TGTGCCAGCGGTGAGCAGGGCGATTCACCCCTCCACTTT. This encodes CASGEQGDSPLHF.

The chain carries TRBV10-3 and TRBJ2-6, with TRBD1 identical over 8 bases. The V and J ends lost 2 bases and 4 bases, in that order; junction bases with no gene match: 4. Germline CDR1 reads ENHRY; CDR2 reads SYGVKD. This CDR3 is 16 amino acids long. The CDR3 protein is CAISEGQGMGANVLTF. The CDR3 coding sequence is TGTGCCATCAGTGAGGGACAGGGCATGGGGGCCAACGTCCTGACTTTC.

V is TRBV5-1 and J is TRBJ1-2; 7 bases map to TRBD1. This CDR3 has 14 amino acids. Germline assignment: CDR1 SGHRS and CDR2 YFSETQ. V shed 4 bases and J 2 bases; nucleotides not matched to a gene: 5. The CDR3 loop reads CASSPGQLNYGYTF. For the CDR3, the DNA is TGCGCCAGCAGCCCGGGACAGCTAAACTATGGCTACACCTTC. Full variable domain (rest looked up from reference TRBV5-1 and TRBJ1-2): KAGVTQTPRYLIKTRGQQVTLSCSPISGHRSVSWYQQTPGQGLQFLFEYFSETQRNKGNFPGRFSGRQFSNSRSEMNVSTLELGDSALYLCASSPGQLNYGYTFGSGTRLTVV.

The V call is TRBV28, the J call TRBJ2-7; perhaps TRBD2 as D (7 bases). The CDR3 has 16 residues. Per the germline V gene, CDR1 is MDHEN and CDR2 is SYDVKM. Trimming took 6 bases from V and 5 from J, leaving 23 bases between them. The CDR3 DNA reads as TGTGCCAGCAGCCTAGGGGGGGGATTTGGTGAGGACGAGCAGTACTTC. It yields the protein CASSLGGGFGEDEQYF.

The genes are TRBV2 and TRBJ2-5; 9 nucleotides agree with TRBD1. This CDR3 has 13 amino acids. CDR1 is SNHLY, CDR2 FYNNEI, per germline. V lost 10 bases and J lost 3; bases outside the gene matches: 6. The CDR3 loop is CATKRDREETQYF. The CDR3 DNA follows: TGTGCCACCAAAAGGGACAGGGAAGAGACCCAGTACTTC.

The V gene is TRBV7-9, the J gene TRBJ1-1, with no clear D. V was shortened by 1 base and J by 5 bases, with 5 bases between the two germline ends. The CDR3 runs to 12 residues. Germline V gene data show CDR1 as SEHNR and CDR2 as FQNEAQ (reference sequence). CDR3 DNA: TGTGCCAGCAGCTTAGTCAGAACTGAAGCTTTCTTT. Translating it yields CASSLVRTEAFF.

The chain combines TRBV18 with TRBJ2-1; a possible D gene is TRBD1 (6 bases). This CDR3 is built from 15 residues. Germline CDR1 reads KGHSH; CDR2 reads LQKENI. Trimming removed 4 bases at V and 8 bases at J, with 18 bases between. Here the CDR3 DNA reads TGTGCCAGCTCACTTCGACAGGCCTTTGAAGATGAGCAGTTCTTC. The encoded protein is CASSLRQAFEDEQFF.

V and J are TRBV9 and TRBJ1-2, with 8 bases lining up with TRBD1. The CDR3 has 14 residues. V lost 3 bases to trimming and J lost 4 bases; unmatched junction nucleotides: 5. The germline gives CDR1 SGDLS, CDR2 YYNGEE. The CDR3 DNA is TGTGCCAGCAGCGGAGACAGGGGCGGCTATGGCTACACCTTC. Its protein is CASSGDRGGYGYTF.

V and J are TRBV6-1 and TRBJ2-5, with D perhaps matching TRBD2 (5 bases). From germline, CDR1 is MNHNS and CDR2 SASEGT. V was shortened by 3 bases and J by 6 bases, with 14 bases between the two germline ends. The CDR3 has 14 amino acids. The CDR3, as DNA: TGTGCCAGCAGTGACCTAGCTTTGATACAGACCCAGTACTTC. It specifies CASSDLALIQTQYF.

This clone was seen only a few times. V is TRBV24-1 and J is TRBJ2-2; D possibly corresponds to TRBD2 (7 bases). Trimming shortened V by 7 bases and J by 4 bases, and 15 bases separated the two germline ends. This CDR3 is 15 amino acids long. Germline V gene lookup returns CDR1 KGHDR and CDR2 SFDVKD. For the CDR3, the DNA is TGTGCCACCAGACTGGGGGGGGCTGGCACCGGGGAGCTGTTTTTT. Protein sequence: CATRLGGAGTGELFF.

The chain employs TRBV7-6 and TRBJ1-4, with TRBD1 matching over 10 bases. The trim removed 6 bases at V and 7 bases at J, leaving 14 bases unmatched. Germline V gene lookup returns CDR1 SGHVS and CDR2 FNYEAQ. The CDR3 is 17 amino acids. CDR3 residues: CASSYLSPGTGVEKLFF. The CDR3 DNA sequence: TGTGCCAGCAGTTATCTCTCCCCGGGGACAGGGGTTGAAAAACTGTTTTTT. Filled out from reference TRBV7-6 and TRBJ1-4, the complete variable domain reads GAGVSQSPRYKVTKRGQDVALRCDPISGHVSLYWYRQALGQGPEFLTYFNYEAQQDKSGLPNDRFSAERPEGSISTLTIQRTEQRDSAMYRCASSYLSPGTGVEKLFFGSGTQLSVL.